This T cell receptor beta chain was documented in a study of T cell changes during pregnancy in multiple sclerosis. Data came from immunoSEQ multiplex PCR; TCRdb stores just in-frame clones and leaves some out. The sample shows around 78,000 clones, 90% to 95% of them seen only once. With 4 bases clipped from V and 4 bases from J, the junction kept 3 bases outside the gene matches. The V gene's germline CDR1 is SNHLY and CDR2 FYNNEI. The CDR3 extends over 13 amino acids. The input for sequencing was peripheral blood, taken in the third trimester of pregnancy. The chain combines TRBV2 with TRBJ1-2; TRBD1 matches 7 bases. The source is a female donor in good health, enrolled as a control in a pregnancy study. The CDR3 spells CASSGDRAYGYTF. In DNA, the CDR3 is TGTGCCAGCAGTGGAGACAGGGCCTATGGCTACACCTTC.